Sequencing of this T cell receptor beta chain was carried out in a study of T cell changes during pregnancy in multiple sclerosis (dated by TCRdb to about 2019). With respect to the entire study: In women with multiple sclerosis, the researchers looked at how the T cell repertoire shifted as pregnancy progressed.

The protocol used for the library was the immunoSEQ multiplex PCR assay. Entries here come from immuneACCESS through TCRdb and include only in-frame sequences with V and J called. Some clones fail to appear in such tables; in the studies checked, an unresolved V gene covers under half of the shortfall, and the cause of the remainder is unknown. This sample is represented by tens of thousands of clones; 90% to 95% of them were singletons. Under 6% of the sample comes from the top ten. Remarks on this clone: Its recognized antigen is unknown. Per-base qualities were not stored, and no clone one base away is much larger.

The CDR3, cysteine through phenylalanine, is 12 amino acids long. Kept here is only the CDR3 DNA, which spans 36 bases and is read in frame from base 1. Trimming removed 0 bases from V and 13 bases from J, leaving 11 bases between the germline ends. Per the germline V gene (reference sequence), SGHNT is the CDR1 and YYREEE is the CDR2. Recombination connected TRBV5-4 to TRBJ2-1; the D segment could be TRBD2, given 7 matching bases. Specimen: CD8+ T cells from peripheral blood mononuclear cells, collected before pregnancy. The TCR originated in a female donor with multiple sclerosis, enrolled in a pregnancy study. The encoded CDR3 is CASSLAAGAQFF. The nucleotide sequence reads as follows: TGTGCCAGCAGCTTGGCCGCGGGGGCTCAGTTCTTC. Full variable domain (CDR3 extended with the reference TRBV5-4 and TRBJ2-1 proteins): ETGVTQSPTHLIKTRGQQVTLRCSSQSGHNTVSWYQQALGQGPQFIFQYYREEENGRGNFPPRFSGLQFPNYSSELNVNALELDDSALYLCASSLAAGAQFFGPGTRLTVL.